These 4 T cell receptor beta chains originate from one sample sequenced in a study of blood T cell repertoires in COVID-19. The method was immunoSEQ multiplex PCR; TCRdb's version includes in-frame clones alone and lacks a portion of them. The sample includes 140,000 or so clones, approximately 84% seen only once; the top ten take approximately 1.8%. Sequenced: PBMCs or T cells enriched from blood (not recorded which). Source of these receptors: a woman younger than 30 who had been exposed to COVID-19.

V gene TRBV28 combines with J gene TRBJ1-4; D possibly corresponds to TRBD1 (5 bases). Germline V CDR1 and CDR2: MDHEN, SYDVKM. CDR3 length equals 12 residues. Trimming cost V 7 bases and J 7 bases, with 10 bases left between them. Here the CDR3 reads CASTQGFEKLFF. The CDR3, as DNA: TGTGCCAGCACTCAGGGATTTGAAAAACTGTTTTTT.

The rearrangement links TRBV7-9 to TRBJ2-7; 14 bases agree with TRBD2. CDR1 is SEHNR and CDR2 is FQNEAQ in the germline V gene (reference sequence). V shed 10 bases and J 1 base; nucleotides not matched to a gene: 12. This CDR3 has 17 amino acids. The DNA of the CDR3 is TGTGCCACCCGAGGGACTAGCGGGAGCCCGAAGTCCTACGAGCAGTACTTC. It translates to CATRGTSGSPKSYEQYF.

This clone was detected only once. J is TRBJ2-5 and V is TRBV18; 12 positions match TRBD2. The CDR3 covers 15 residues. With V trimmed by 3 bases and J by 4 bases, 3 bases remained unmatched. CDR1 and CDR2 from the germline V gene are KGHSH and LQKENI. CDR3 sequence (DNA): TGTGCCAGCTCACCCCCGGGACTAGCGGGAGAGACCCAGTACTTC. As protein: CASSPPGLAGETQYF.

In its sample, this clone was seen once. The genes are TRBV9 and TRBJ2-6; TRBD1 aligns across 8 bases. The V segment lost 3 bases and the J segment 2 bases; nucleotides outside the gene matches: 1. The CDR3 is 15 amino acids. CDR1 is SGDLS, CDR2 YYNGEE, per germline. CDR3 sequence reads: CASSAQGAGANVLTF. CDR3 nucleotide sequence: TGTGCCAGCAGCGCACAGGGGGCTGGGGCCAACGTCCTGACTTTC.